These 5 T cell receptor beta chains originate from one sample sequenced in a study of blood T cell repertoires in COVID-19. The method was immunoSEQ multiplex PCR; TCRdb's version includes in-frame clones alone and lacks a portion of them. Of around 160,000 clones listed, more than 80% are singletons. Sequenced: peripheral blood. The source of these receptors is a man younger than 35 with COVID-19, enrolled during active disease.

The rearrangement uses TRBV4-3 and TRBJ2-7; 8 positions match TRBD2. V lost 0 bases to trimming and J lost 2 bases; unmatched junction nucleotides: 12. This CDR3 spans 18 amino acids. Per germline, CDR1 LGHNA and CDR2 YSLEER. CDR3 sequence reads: CASSQDYSSGLSAYEQYF. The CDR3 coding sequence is TGCGCCAGCAGCCAAGATTATTCTAGCGGGTTGTCGGCCTACGAGCAGTACTTC.

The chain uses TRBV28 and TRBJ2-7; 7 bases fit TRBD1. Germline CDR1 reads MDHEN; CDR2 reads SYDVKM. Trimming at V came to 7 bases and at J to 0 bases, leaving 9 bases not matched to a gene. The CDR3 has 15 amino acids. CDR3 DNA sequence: TGTGCCAGCATCTTATTAAGGGACAGCTCCTACGAGCAGTACTTC. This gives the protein CASILLRDSSYEQYF.

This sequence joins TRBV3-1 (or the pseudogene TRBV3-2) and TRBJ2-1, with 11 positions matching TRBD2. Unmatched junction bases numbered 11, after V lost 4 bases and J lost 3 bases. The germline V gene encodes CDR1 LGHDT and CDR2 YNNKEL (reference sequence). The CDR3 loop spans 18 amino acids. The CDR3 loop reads CASSRGTSGPPSYNEQFF. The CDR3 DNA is TGTGCCAGCAGCCGCGGGACTAGCGGTCCTCCGAGCTACAATGAGCAGTTCTTC.

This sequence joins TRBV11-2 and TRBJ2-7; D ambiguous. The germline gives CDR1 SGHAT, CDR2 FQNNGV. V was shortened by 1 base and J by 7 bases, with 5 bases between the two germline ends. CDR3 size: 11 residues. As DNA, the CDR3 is TGTGCCAGCAGCTTAGTACAGGAGCAGTACTTC. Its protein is CASSLVQEQYF.

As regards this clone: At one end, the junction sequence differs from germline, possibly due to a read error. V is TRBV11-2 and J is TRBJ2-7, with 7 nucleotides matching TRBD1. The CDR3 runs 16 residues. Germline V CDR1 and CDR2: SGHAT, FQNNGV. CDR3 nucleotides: TGTGCCAGCAACTTACGGGGCACAGGGGACTCCTACGAGCAGTACTTC. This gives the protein CASNLRGTGDSYEQYF.